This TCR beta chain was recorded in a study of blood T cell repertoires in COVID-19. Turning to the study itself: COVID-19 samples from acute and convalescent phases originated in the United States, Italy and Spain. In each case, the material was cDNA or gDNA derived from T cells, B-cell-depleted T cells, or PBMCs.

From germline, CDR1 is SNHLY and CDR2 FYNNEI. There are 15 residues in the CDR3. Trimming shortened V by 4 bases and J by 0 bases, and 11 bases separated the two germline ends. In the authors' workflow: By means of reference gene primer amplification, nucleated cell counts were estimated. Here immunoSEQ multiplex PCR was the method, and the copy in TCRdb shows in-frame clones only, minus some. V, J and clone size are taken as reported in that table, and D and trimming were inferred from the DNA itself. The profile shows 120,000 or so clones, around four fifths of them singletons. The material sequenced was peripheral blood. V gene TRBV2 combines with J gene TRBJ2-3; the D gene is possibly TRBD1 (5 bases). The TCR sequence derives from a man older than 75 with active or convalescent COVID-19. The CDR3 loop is CASSGMGLSTDTQYF. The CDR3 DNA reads TGTGCCAGCAGTGGGATGGGGCTTAGCACAGATACGCAGTATTTT.